Below are 2 T cell receptor beta chains sequenced from a single sample in a study of control samples from healthy donors and cancer patients (dated by TCRdb to the early 2020s). Receptor amplification or capture employed the immunoSEQ multiplex PCR assay. The clones in this table, taken by TCRdb from immuneACCESS, are in-frame only. Not every clone is retained; where verified, under half of the shortfall comes from an unresolved V gene, and the cause of the rest is unknown. This sample is represented by tens of thousands of clones; roughly 87% of them were singletons. The biggest ten clones account for 3% to 4.5% of the sample. Sequenced input: blood. Source of these receptors: a woman in her fifties or sixties in good health.

This chain links TRBV6-2 or TRBV6-3 with TRBJ1-1; D is unclear. The germline V gene has CDR1 MNHEY and CDR2 SVGEGT. Deletions cut 6 bases from V and 1 base from J, with 12 bases between. The CDR3 is 14 amino acids. CDR3 sequence: CASSMRTGNTEAFF. The CDR3 DNA is TGTGCCAGCAGCATGAGGACGGGGAACACTGAAGCTTTCTTT.

This clone was recorded a few times. The chain employs TRBV28 and TRBJ1-2; perhaps TRBD1 as D (5 bases). This CDR3 has 13 residues. Trimming stripped 6 bases from V and 4 bases from J, with 12 bases between. Germline values: CDR1 MDHEN, CDR2 SYDVKM. The CDR3 DNA sequence: TGTGCCAGCAGGGGCGACAGCCTCTATGGCTACACCTTC. Translation gives CASRGDSLYGYTF.